Following are 16 T cell receptor beta chains from one sample sequenced in a study of cytomegalovirus exposure and HLA in healthy donors. With 60 Vbeta and 13 Jbeta primers, the PCR was carried out. The assay was immunoSEQ multiplex PCR, and TCRdb's table has in-frame clones only and misses some. The sample holds 90,000 to 140,000 clones, around 86% seen once. The sample taken for sequencing was PBMCs. These receptors all come from a man aged 25 to 40 in good health and CMV-seropositive.

This rearrangement joins TRBV7-8 to TRBJ1-5; 11 nucleotides align to TRBD1. Germline V CDR1 and CDR2: SGHVS, FQNEAQ. The CDR3 length is 15 residues. V lost 0 bases and J lost 10; bases outside the gene matches: 5. In DNA form, the CDR3 reads TGTGCCAGCAGCTTAGCGGGACAGGGGGAGTCCCCCCAGCATTTT. It encodes CASSLAGQGESPQHF. The complete variable domain, with remaining parts taken from reference TRBV7-8 and TRBJ1-5, reads GAGVSQSPRYKVAKRGQDVALRCDPISGHVSLFWYQQALGQGPEFLTYFQNEAQLDKSGLPSDRFFAERPEGSVSTLKIQRTQQEDSAVYLCASSLAGQGESPQHFGDGTRLSIL.

V is TRBV7-6 and J is TRBJ1-2, with 9 nucleotides matching TRBD1. The ends lost 3 bases at V and 2 bases at J; junction bases unmatched: 4. Looked up from germline, CDR1 is SGHVS and CDR2 is FNYEAQ. The CDR3 sequence is 15 residues long. CDR3 residues: CASSFAGTGNYGYTF. The CDR3 bases are TGTGCCAGCAGCTTCGCCGGGACAGGGAACTATGGCTACACCTTC.

The chain combines TRBV6-6 with TRBJ2-5, with TRBD2 matching over 7 bases. CDR1 is MNHNY and CDR2 is SVGAGI in the germline V gene (reference sequence). The CDR3 has 15 residues. The ends lost 2 bases at V and 6 bases at J; junction bases unmatched: 9. CDR3 bases: TGTGCCAGCAGTTACCCGGGGAGGGGCAGCCAGACCCAGTACTTC. It codes for CASSYPGRGSQTQYF.

The rearrangement links TRBV5-1 to TRBJ2-4; 11 positions agree with TRBD2. CDR1 is SGHRS and CDR2 is YFSETQ in the germline V gene. V lost 4 bases, J lost 8 bases, and 14 bases stayed unmatched. The CDR3 extends over 17 amino acids. CDR3 sequence reads: CASSLTIPSGGRDIQYF. The DNA for the CDR3 is TGCGCCAGCAGCCTAACTATACCTAGCGGGGGGAGAGACATTCAGTACTTC. The complete variable domain, with remaining parts taken from reference TRBV5-1 and TRBJ2-4, reads KAGVTQTPRYLIKTRGQQVTLSCSPISGHRSVSWYQQTPGQGLQFLFEYFSETQRNKGNFPGRFSGRQFSNSRSEMNVSTLELGDSALYLCASSLTIPSGGRDIQYFGAGTRLSVL.

V usage is TRBV29-1 and J usage is TRBJ1-5; D may be TRBD1 (5 bases). The CDR3 is 14 residues long. CDR1 and CDR2 from the germline V gene are SQVTM and ANQGSEA. The ends were cut back, 4 bases at V and 0 bases at J, with 10 bases in the middle. CDR3 nucleotide sequence: TGCAGCGTTGTCGGGGGGTATAGCAATCAGCCCCAGCATTTT. It yields the protein CSVVGGYSNQPQHF.

The V and J genes are TRBV2 and TRBJ2-2; TRBD2 agrees at 10 bases. V lost 2 bases, J lost 0 bases, and 0 bases stayed unmatched. This CDR3 contains 16 residues. CDR1 and CDR2 from the germline V gene are SNHLY and FYNNEI. The CDR3 protein is CASSESGGANTGELFF. CDR3 bases: TGTGCCAGCAGTGAAAGCGGGGGGGCGAACACCGGGGAGCTGTTTTTT.

This chain joins TRBV10-3 and TRBJ2-5, with D possibly being TRBD2 (5 bases). This CDR3 contains 12 residues. Germline loops: CDR1 ENHRY, CDR2 SYGVKD. V lost 0 bases to trimming and J lost 10 bases, with 9 bases between them. The CDR3: CAISESNRDQYF. Here the CDR3 DNA reads TGTGCCATCAGTGAGTCGAATCGGGACCAGTACTTC.

The chain employs TRBV15 and TRBJ1-6; D remains ambiguous. The CDR3 has 14 amino acids. Germline-derived CDR1 and CDR2 are LNHNV and YYDKDF (reference sequence). Trimming removed 0 bases from V and 9 bases from J, with 9 bases in between. CDR3 loop: CATSRDGELSPLHF. The CDR3 coding sequence is TGTGCCACCAGCAGAGACGGGGAGCTTTCACCCCTCCACTTT.

The chain combines TRBV12-5 with TRBJ2-7, with D perhaps matching TRBD1 (5 bases). The V end was cut by 1 base, the J end by 7 bases, with 11 bases between. The CDR3 has 13 amino acids. Per the germline V gene, CDR1 is LGHNT and CDR2 is FRNRAP. CDR3 loop: CASGLGAGWEQYF. The CDR3 DNA is TGTGCTAGTGGTTTGGGTGCAGGGTGGGAGCAGTACTTC.

The rearrangement links TRBV2 to TRBJ1-3, with a tentative D call TRBD1 (6 bases). Germline loops: CDR1 SNHLY, CDR2 FYNNEI. Trimming took off 6 bases at V and 5 bases at J, with 17 bases between the two ends. There are 15 residues in the CDR3. The DNA for the CDR3 is TGTGCCAGCAGGGCTACCGGGGGGGCGAGAAACACCATATATTTT. It is translated as CASRATGGARNTIYF.

This chain links TRBV7-8 with TRBJ2-5; D not resolved. The CDR3 loop spans 14 amino acids. Germline values: CDR1 SGHVS, CDR2 FQNEAQ. The V end was cut by 3 bases, the J end by 0 bases, with 8 bases between. The CDR3 loop is CASSFQAYQETQYF. CDR3 in DNA: TGTGCCAGCAGCTTCCAAGCGTACCAAGAGACCCAGTACTTC.

The chain carries TRBV7-2 and TRBJ1-3; TRBD1 is a possible D gene (6 bases). The V and J ends lost 2 bases and 2 bases respectively, with 22 bases between them. Germline V gene data show CDR1 as SGHTA and CDR2 as FQGNSA. The CDR3 is made up of 19 amino acids. The CDR3, as DNA: TGTGCCAGCAGCTTAAGGGGGGGGACCGGGGCTATCGCTGGAAACACCATATATTTT. It yields the protein CASSLRGGTGAIAGNTIYF.

This chain joins TRBV18 and TRBJ1-6; 9 nucleotides line up with TRBD1. Trimming at V came to 3 bases and at J to 10 bases, leaving 10 bases not matched to a gene. CDR1 and CDR2 from the germline V gene are KGHSH and LQKENI. The CDR3 runs 16 residues. This CDR3 reads CASSPSGQGKTSPLHF. The DNA of the CDR3 is TGTGCCAGCTCACCCTCCGGACAGGGGAAAACCTCACCCCTCCACTTT.

This chain links TRBV5-5 with TRBJ1-5; D gene ambiguous. Germline V gives CDR1 SGHKS, CDR2 YYEKEE (reference sequence). The CDR3 extends over 13 amino acids. The V end lost 2 bases, the J end lost 5 bases, and 8 bases lay between the germline ends. The CDR3 loop is CASSFPGDQPQHF. The DNA of the CDR3 is TGTGCCAGCAGCTTCCCCGGGGATCAGCCCCAGCATTTT.

The CDR3 bases are TGTGCCAGCAGCCGTGACAGAGACGTCAATCAGCCCCAGCATTTT. Protein sequence: CASSRDRDVNQPQHF. J is TRBJ1-5 and V is TRBV7-8, with D perhaps matching TRBD1 (5 bases). V shed 5 bases and J shed 3 bases, with 14 bases lying between them. Germline V gene lookup returns CDR1 SGHVS and CDR2 FQNEAQ. The CDR3 sequence is 15 residues long.

This chain uses TRBV9 with TRBJ1-6; 11 positions agree with TRBD1. The ends lost 4 bases at V and 5 bases at J; junction bases unmatched: 5. This CDR3 spans 16 amino acids. Per the germline V gene, CDR1 is SGDLS and CDR2 is YYNGEE. DNA for the CDR3: TGTGCCAGCAGCCCCCGGACAGGGGGCAATAATTCACCCCTCCACTTT. As protein: CASSPRTGGNNSPLHF. The complete variable domain, with remaining parts taken from reference TRBV9 and TRBJ1-6, reads DSGVTQTPKHLITATGQRVTLRCSPRSGDLSVYWYQQSLDQGLQFLIQYYNGEERAKGNILERFSAQQFPDLHSELNLSSLELGDSALYFCASSPRTGGNNSPLHFGNGTRLTVT.